This section outlines one T cell receptor beta chain sequence together with its context. This CDR3 is 13 amino acids long. V was cut by 6 bases and J by 4 bases, with 12 bases left in between. CDR1 MDHEN and CDR2 SYDVKM come from the germline V gene. The data belong to a study of shared clonotypes between healthy human individuals. Clones were read by immunoSEQ multiplex PCR, and TCRdb kept only the in-frame ones, dropping some. The sample yields 450,000 to 650,000 clones, around 76% seen once. This chain uses TRBV28 with TRBJ1-2, with D possibly TRBD1 on 5 matching bases. Specimen: PBMCs. The TCR was taken from a woman between 35 and 50 years old in good health. Some clones in this sample may be carry-over from other donors' samples. CDR3 loop: CASSSTGPYGYTF. The CDR3 nucleotides are TGTGCCAGCAGCAGCACAGGACCCTATGGCTACACCTTC.